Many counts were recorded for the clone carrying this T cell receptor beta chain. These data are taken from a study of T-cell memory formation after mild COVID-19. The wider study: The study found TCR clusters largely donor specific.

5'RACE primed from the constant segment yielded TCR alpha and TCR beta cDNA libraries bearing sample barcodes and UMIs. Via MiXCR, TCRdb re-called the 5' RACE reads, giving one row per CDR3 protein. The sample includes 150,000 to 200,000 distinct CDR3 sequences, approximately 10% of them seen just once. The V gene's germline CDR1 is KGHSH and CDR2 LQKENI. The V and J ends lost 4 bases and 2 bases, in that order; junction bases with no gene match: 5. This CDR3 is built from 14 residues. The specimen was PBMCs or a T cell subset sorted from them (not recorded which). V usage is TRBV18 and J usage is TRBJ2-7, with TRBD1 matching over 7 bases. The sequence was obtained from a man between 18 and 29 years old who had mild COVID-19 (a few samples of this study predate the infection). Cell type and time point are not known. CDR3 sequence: CASSRDREPYEQYV. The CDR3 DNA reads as TGTGCCAGCTCACGCGACAGGGAACCCTACGAGCAGTACGTC.